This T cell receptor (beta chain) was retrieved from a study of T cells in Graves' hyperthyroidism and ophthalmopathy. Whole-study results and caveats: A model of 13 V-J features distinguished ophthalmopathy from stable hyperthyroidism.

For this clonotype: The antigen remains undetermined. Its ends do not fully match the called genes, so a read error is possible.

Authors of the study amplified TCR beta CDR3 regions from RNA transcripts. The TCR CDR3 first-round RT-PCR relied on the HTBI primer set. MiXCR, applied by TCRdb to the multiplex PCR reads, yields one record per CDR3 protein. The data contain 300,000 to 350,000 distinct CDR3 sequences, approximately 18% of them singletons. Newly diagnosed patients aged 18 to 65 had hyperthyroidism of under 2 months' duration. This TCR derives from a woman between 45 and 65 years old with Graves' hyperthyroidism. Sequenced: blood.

CDR3 sequence reads: CATSDSRGHEQLF. CDR3 DNA sequence: TGTGCCACCAGTGATTCCAGGGGGCATGAGCAGCTCTTC. V usage is TRBV24-1 and J usage is TRBJ2-1; TRBD1 agrees at 8 bases. The length of the CDR3 is 13 residues. Germline V gene lookup returns CDR1 KGHDR and CDR2 SFDVKD.